This paragraph reports one T cell receptor (beta chain). The source of the sample is a study of T cell changes during pregnancy in multiple sclerosis. Using immunoSEQ multiplex PCR, the repertoire was profiled, and TCRdb retains in-frame clones only, with some absent. Of about 70,000 clones listed, more than 90% were seen once; the top ten hold under 3%. V lost 5 bases, J lost 5 bases, and 12 bases lay in between. Germline CDR1 reads SGHNT; CDR2 reads YYREEE (reference sequence). This CDR3 is built from 13 residues. The chain uses TRBV5-4 and TRBJ2-3; D unresolved. The sequence was collected from a female donor with multiple sclerosis, enrolled in a pregnancy study. This specimen was peripheral blood, taken in the first trimester of pregnancy. CDR3 DNA: TGTGCCAGCAGGAAACCAAGCTTAGATACGCAGTATTTT. Translated: CASRKPSLDTQYF.